The present TCR beta chain was sequenced within a study of vaccination and CD4 T cells after COVID-19. The overall study: For control cultures, the treatment was a CEFX pool, an HIV-1 Nef pool, or no peptide.

Described treatment: roughly nine-day PBMC culture with coronavirus spike peptide pools or control peptides (ViraFEST assay). It was on days 3 and 7 that half the medium was replaced with fresh IL-2 medium. As for this clonotype: Its matching antigen is unknown.

The Oncomine TCR Beta short-read assay sequenced DNA from cultured CD4+ T cells. Each CDR3 protein gets one entry after TCRdb re-called the PCR reads with MiXCR. The repertoire holds more than 13,000 distinct CDR3 sequences, around half seen once, with more than 9% in the top ten. Germline V gene sequence: CDR1 MDHEN, CDR2 SYDVKM. The CDR3 extends over 14 amino acids. With 2 bases removed from V and 6 bases from J, the gap between germline ends came to 11 bases. This TCR came from a human donor who had recovered from COVID-19. The rearrangement uses TRBV28 and TRBJ1-5; D is unclear. Sample: CD4+ T cells from blood, cultured in vitro. Here the CDR3 DNA reads TGTGCCAGCAGTTTACTAGGGCAGCTTCAGCCCCAGCATTTT. This codes for CASSLLGQLQPQHF.